These 22 T cell receptor beta chains came from one sample sequenced in a study of a mutant IDH1 vaccine in newly diagnosed glioma (dated by TCRdb to about 2021). The label giving this sample's time point can be read as: baseline, week 1 (first vaccination visit). The treatment or condition label for this specimen denotes: pre-vaccination baseline after standard-of-care therapy. The protocol used for the library was the immunoSEQ multiplex PCR assay. This is the immuneACCESS table as TCRdb keeps it, with only in-frame sequences that have V and J called. A part of the clones is gone; compared with another copy, unresolved V genes explain less than half, and the rest is unexplained. This sample is represented by some 38,000 clones; roughly 92% of them were singletons. Of the sample, 18% is held by the ten largest clones. The sample was PBMCs, taken from a glioma patient treated with radiotherapy, temozolomide or both. These receptors all come from a man younger than 30 with glioma.

This sequence joins TRBV4-3 and TRBJ2-7; 8 nucleotides match TRBD1. Trimming at V came to 4 bases and at J to 1 base, leaving 3 bases not matched to a gene. The CDR3 covers 14 residues. Germline V lookup: CDR1 LGHNA, CDR2 YSLEER. Here the CDR3 DNA reads TGCGCCAGCAGCCCCGGACAGGGTTCCTACGAGCAGTACTTC. Its protein is CASSPGQGSYEQYF.

The CDR3 loop reads CASSYQRVPQETQYF. The CDR3 DNA reads as TGTGCCAGCAGCTATCAGCGGGTCCCGCAAGAGACCCAGTACTTC. The chain joins TRBV6-5 to TRBJ2-5, with D possibly being TRBD2 (6 bases). V was shortened by 6 bases and J by 2 bases, with 16 bases between the two germline ends. CDR1 is MNHEY, CDR2 SVGAGI, per germline. There are 15 residues in the CDR3.

This chain connects TRBV6-5 to TRBJ2-1; D is ambiguous. The CDR3 length is 13 residues. Germline loops: CDR1 MNHEY, CDR2 SVGAGI. Between the trimmed V and J ends, which lost 6 bases and 6 bases, there was a span of 12 bases. The DNA for the CDR3 is TGTGCCAGCAGCTCCCGCAGGAGCAATGAGCAGTTCTTC. Translation gives CASSSRRSNEQFF.

The J gene is TRBJ2-2, the V gene TRBV7-9; 8 positions match TRBD1. There are 14 residues in the CDR3. V trimming: 5 bases; J trimming: 7 bases; junction bases outside the gene matches: 6. Germline values: CDR1 SEHNR, CDR2 FQNEAQ (reference sequence). This chain's CDR3 is CASSAGGMNGELFF. The CDR3 coding sequence is TGTGCCAGCAGCGCAGGGGGCATGAACGGGGAGCTGTTTTTT.

V gene TRBV14 combines with J gene TRBJ2-7; tentative D call: TRBD2 (5 bases). CDR1 and CDR2 from the germline V gene are SGHDN and FVKESK. The CDR3 is made up of 15 amino acids. Trimming took off 4 bases at V and 0 bases at J, with 13 bases between the two ends. CDR3 DNA: TGTGCCAGCAGCCGCGGGTTAGGTAGCTCCTACGAGCAGTACTTC. This translates into CASSRGLGSSYEQYF. Drawing the rest from reference TRBV14 and TRBJ2-7, the complete variable domain is EAGVTQFPSHSVIEKGQTVTLRCDPISGHDNLYWYRRVMGKEIKFLLHFVKESKQDESGMPNNRFLAERTGGTYSTLKVQPAELEDSGVYFCASSRGLGSSYEQYFGPGTRLTVT.

The chain couples TRBV28 to TRBJ2-7; D perhaps matches TRBD2 (5 bases). In germline, CDR1 is MDHEN, CDR2 SYDVKM. This CDR3 spans 13 amino acids. Trimming pared 6 bases from V and 6 bases from J, leaving 15 bases between. Written as DNA, the CDR3 is TGTGCCAGCAGGGCGAACGACTACCCCGAGCAGTACTTC. Its protein product is CASRANDYPEQYF.

V and J are TRBV10-2 and TRBJ1-2, with D hard to call. Trimming shortened V by 0 bases and J by 3 bases, and 8 bases separated the two germline ends. Germline V CDR1 and CDR2: WSHSY, SAAADI. The CDR3 spans 14 residues. The CDR3 nucleotides are TGCGCCAGCAGTGAGTCTAGGCAGCACTATGGCTACACCTTC. Amino acid sequence: CASSESRQHYGYTF.

The chain employs TRBV18 and TRBJ1-1, with 7 bases lining up with TRBD1. Germline V gives CDR1 KGHSH, CDR2 LQKENI. V trimming: 1 base; J trimming: 1 base; junction bases outside the gene matches: 0. CDR3 length equals 14 residues. DNA of the CDR3: TGTGCCAGCTCACCACAGGGGGCGAACACTGAAGCTTTCTTT. Its translation is CASSPQGANTEAFF.

This rearrangement joins TRBV9 to TRBJ1-1; no clear D. The CDR3 totals 14 residues. Trimming pared 0 bases from V and 5 bases from J, leaving 11 bases between. Germline values: CDR1 SGDLS, CDR2 YYNGEE. CDR3 loop: CASSVGRVSTEAFF. The CDR3 coding sequence is TGTGCCAGCAGCGTAGGGCGGGTGAGTACTGAAGCTTTCTTT.

The chain combines TRBV19 with TRBJ2-7; D is tentatively TRBD1 or TRBD2 (5 bases each). The V and J ends lost 4 bases and 3 bases respectively, with 16 bases between them. CDR1 LNHDA and CDR2 SQIVND come from the germline V gene (reference sequence). This CDR3 is 15 amino acids long. DNA of the CDR3: TGTGCCAGTAGTACAGGGACCGCTATAAACTACGAGCAGTACTTC. Amino acids: CASSTGTAINYEQYF.

The chain uses TRBV7-2 and TRBJ1-5; possible D gene TRBD1, 5 bases. Looked up from germline, CDR1 is SGHTA and CDR2 is FQGNSA. The CDR3 is 15 residues long. V was shortened by 4 bases and J by 1 base, with 11 bases between the two germline ends. CDR3 in DNA: TGTGCCAGCAGCTCGATGGGGGTGAGCAATCAGCCCCAGCATTTT. Encoded protein: CASSSMGVSNQPQHF.

J is TRBJ1-1 and V is TRBV10-1; TRBD1 might be the D (5 bases). V lost 0 bases, J lost 5 bases, and 10 bases lay in between. Germline V gene sequence: CDR1 WNHNN, CDR2 SYGVQD (reference sequence). This CDR3 is built from 14 residues. The CDR3 here is CASSESGGGTEAFF. The CDR3 DNA is TGCGCCAGCAGTGAGTCCGGGGGGGGGACTGAAGCTTTCTTT.

The CDR3 spells CSASQETQYF. DNA for the CDR3: TGCAGCGCCTCCCAAGAGACCCAGTACTTC. V usage is TRBV29-1 and J usage is TRBJ2-5, with unresolved D. The CDR3 runs to 10 residues. CDR1 is SQVTM, CDR2 ANQGSEA, per germline. The ends were cut back, 7 bases at V and 1 base at J, with 4 bases in the middle.

The genes are TRBV7-2 and TRBJ2-7; D possibly uses TRBD1 or TRBD2 (5 bases each). The V end lost 6 bases, the J end lost 9 bases, and 15 bases lay between the germline ends. Germline CDR1 and CDR2: SGHTA and FQGNSA. This CDR3 has 12 amino acids. The CDR3 bases are TGTGCCAGCAGTAGGGACCTCCGGACGCAGTACTTC. This sequence encodes CASSRDLRTQYF.

The chain couples TRBV28 to TRBJ1-4; D gene ambiguous. V was shortened by 5 bases and J by 8 bases, with 21 bases between the two germline ends. CDR1 is MDHEN and CDR2 is SYDVKM in the germline V gene. This CDR3 region has 16 residues. The CDR3 DNA follows: TGTGCCAGCAGTCTCGTCTCGCCACTCCGGCACGAAAAACTGTTTTTT. Translation gives CASSLVSPLRHEKLFF.

The DNA of the CDR3 is TGTGCCAGCAGTCAGCGGGACGAGCAGTACTTC. Protein product: CASSQRDEQYF. J is TRBJ2-7 and V is TRBV2; the D gene is possibly TRBD2 (6 bases). V was clipped by 5 bases and J by 5 bases, with 7 bases between them. This CDR3 comprises 11 residues. The germline V gene has CDR1 SNHLY and CDR2 FYNNEI.

In its sample, this clone was seen once. This chain uses TRBV7-9 with TRBJ2-3, with D uncertain. Germline CDR1 reads SEHNR; CDR2 reads FQNEAQ (reference sequence). The CDR3 is 14 amino acids. V was cut by 2 bases and J by 0 bases, with 6 bases left in between. The DNA for the CDR3 is TGTGCCAGCAGCTTACAAGGAAGCACAGATACGCAGTATTTT. Its protein product is CASSLQGSTDTQYF.

The chain employs TRBV4-1 and TRBJ1-2; D gene ambiguous. Germline V gene data show CDR1 as MGHRA and CDR2 as YSYEKL. V lost 2 bases and J 2 bases, leaving 6 bases between the germline ends. The CDR3 is made up of 13 amino acids. The CDR3 region has the DNA TGCGCCAGCAGCCAATCCGGGAACTATGGCTACACCTTC. This translates into CASSQSGNYGYTF.

The gene calls are TRBV19 and TRBJ2-7; the D gene is possibly TRBD2 (5 bases). The CDR3 loop spans 12 amino acids. The germline gives CDR1 LNHDA, CDR2 SQIVND (reference sequence). The ends were cut back, 5 bases at V and 5 bases at J, with 10 bases in the middle. CDR3 coding DNA: TGTGCCAGTAGTCTCTCGGGGAACGAGCAGTACTTC. Encoded protein: CASSLSGNEQYF.

The rearrangement joins TRBV19 to TRBJ1-2, with 7 bases lining up with TRBD1. The CDR3 extends over 16 amino acids. The V segment lost 3 bases and the J segment 1 base; nucleotides outside the gene matches: 8. The germline gives CDR1 LNHDA, CDR2 SQIVND (reference sequence). CDR3 amino acids: CASSMFYGQDNYGYTF. The DNA of the CDR3 is TGTGCCAGTAGTATGTTCTATGGACAGGATAACTATGGCTACACCTTC.

The chain combines TRBV5-1 with TRBJ2-3; 14 bases are shared with TRBD2. Unmatched junction bases numbered 0, after V lost 0 bases and J lost 6 bases. The CDR3 length is 15 residues. The germline V gene encodes CDR1 SGHRS and CDR2 YFSETQ. Written as DNA, the CDR3 is TGCGCCAGCAGCTTGGGACTAGCGGGAGGGGATACGCAGTATTTT. Amino acid sequence: CASSLGLAGGDTQYF.

The CDR3 coding sequence is TGTGCCAGCAGTAAAAAGACAGGCACCGCTGAAAAACTGTTTTTT. Amino acid sequence: CASSKKTGTAEKLFF. The chain carries TRBV6-5 and TRBJ1-4; possibly TRBD1 for D (6 bases). Deletions cut 5 bases from V and 7 bases from J, with 17 bases between. Per germline, CDR1 MNHEY and CDR2 SVGAGI. The CDR3 has 15 amino acids.